This T cell receptor beta chain was observed in a study of T cells in Graves' hyperthyroidism and ophthalmopathy. TCR beta CDR3 regions were amplified from RNA. In the first-round RT-PCR of the TCR CDR3, the HTBI primer set was used. TCRdb reprocessed the multiplex PCR reads with MiXCR, giving one entry per CDR3 protein. The sample lists about 350,000 distinct CDR3 sequences; about 14% were seen once. This clonotype has more than one count but fewer than ten. Germline lookup yields CDR1 DFQATT and CDR2 SNEGSKA (reference sequence). The CDR3 extends over 14 amino acids. V dropped 3 bases and J dropped 0 bases, with 9 bases sitting between them.

The sequence was obtained from a woman under 40 with Graves' hyperthyroidism. This chain links TRBV20-1 with TRBJ1-5; D unclear. The sequenced sample was blood. The CDR3 region is CSARGGNSNQPQHF. CDR3 coding DNA: TGCAGTGCTAGGGGCGGGAATAGCAATCAGCCCCAGCATTTT.